Detailed here is one TCR beta chain. The source of the sample is a study of shared clonotypes between healthy human individuals. Method: immunoSEQ multiplex PCR; TCRdb's copy keeps in-frame clones and lacks some. This table has millions of clones, 85% to 95% appearing once. The TCR was taken from a man between 18 and 35 years old in good health. Sequenced sample: naive CD4+ T cells sorted from blood. The subset was: CD45RA+ positively selected.

CDR3 nucleotides: TGTGCCAGTAGTATAGGGGACAGATTTCACTCTGGAAACACCATATATTTT. This translates into CASSIGDRFHSGNTIYF. The chain recombines TRBV19 with TRBJ1-3; 7 bases align to TRBD1. The CDR3 totals 17 residues. V was pared by 1 base and J by 0 bases, with 6 bases of the junction left unmatched. Germline assignment: CDR1 LNHDA and CDR2 SQIVND (reference sequence).